The clone carrying this T cell receptor (beta chain) was seen repeatedly, ten times or more. Its antigen is as yet unknown. The data belong to a study of shared clonotypes between healthy human individuals. Study overall: CD4 naive and memory got three plates each, CD8 naive two, CD8 memory one.

CD45RA+ naive and CD45RA-negative memory subsets were separated from CD4+ cells. Study-level results: Donors were few, which limited the genetic and exposure-history diversity represented.

The method was immunoSEQ multiplex PCR; TCRdb's version includes in-frame clones alone and lacks a portion of them. The table includes approximately 940,000 clones, about 80% detected once. In germline, CDR1 is LNHDA, CDR2 SQIVND (reference sequence). The length of the CDR3 is 13 residues. V lost 5 bases to trimming and J lost 6 bases; unmatched junction nucleotides: 4. Sequencing was done on a sample of memory CD4+ T cells sorted from blood. Subset defined: CD45RA-negative fraction. This sequence was found in a young man in good health. The chain employs TRBV19 and TRBJ2-7; 10 bases map to TRBD1. DNA for the CDR3: TGTGCCAGTAGTGTGACAGGGGGCTCCGAGCAGTACTTC. Translating gives CASSVTGGSEQYF.